This TCR beta chain was captured by sequencing in a study of early T cells in non-severe SARS-CoV-2 infection. Study as a whole: Investigators sequenced bulk RNA drawn from unsorted whole blood, and chains remained unpaired. Study results and limitations: Lookups in VDJdb leaned toward anti-spike CD8 responses and missed private and CD4 specificities.

The TCR library protocol was used to attach unique molecular identifiers. These identifiers were attached to individual cDNA molecules. One entry per CDR3 protein results from TCRdb running MiXCR on the 5' RACE reads. The sample includes more than 25,000 distinct CDR3 sequences, about 5% seen only once; the top ten take 12%. This CDR3 has 11 residues. Germline V gives CDR1 MNHEY, CDR2 SMNVEV (reference sequence). V shed 6 bases and J shed 9 bases, with 12 bases lying between them. This clonotype was counted ten times or more. Its antigen is not identified. Material: whole blood. The V and J genes are TRBV27 and TRBJ2-7; D not certain. The receptor's source is an adult who was a healthcare worker with PCR-confirmed SARS-CoV-2 infection or an uninfected control (not recorded which). CDR3 sequence reads: CASRSQATQYF. CDR3 in DNA: TGTGCCAGCAGGTCCCAGGCGACGCAGTACTTC.